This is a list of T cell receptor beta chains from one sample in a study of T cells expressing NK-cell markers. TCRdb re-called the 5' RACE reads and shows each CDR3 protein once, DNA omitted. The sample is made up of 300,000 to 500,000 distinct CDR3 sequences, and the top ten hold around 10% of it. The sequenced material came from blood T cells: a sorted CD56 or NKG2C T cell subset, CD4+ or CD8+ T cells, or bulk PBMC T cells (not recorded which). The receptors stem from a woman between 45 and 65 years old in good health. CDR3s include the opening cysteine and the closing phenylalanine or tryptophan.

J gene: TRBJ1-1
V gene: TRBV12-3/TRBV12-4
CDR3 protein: CASSFPREGAFF

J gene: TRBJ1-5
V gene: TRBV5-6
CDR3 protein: CASKKRGAPGGNQPQHF

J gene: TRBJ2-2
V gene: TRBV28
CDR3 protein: CASRDNGAGELFF

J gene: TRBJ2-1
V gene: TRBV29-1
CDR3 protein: CSSRGGPRAGNEQFF

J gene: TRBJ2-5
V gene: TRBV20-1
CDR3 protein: CSARAPTWGRSQETQYF

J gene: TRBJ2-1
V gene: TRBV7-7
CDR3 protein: CASSLAGGAYEQFF

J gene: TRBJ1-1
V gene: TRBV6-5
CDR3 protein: CASSYSPRGATEAFF

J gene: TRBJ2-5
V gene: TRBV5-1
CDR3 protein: CASSLGQTLSIQETQYF

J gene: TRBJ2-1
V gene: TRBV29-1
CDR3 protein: CSVRPGLDNEQFF

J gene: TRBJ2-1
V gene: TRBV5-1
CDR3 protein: CASSDEADEQFF

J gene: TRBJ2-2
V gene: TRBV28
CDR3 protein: CASSSGQGSTGELFF

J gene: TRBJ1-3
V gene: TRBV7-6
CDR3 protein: CASSLEGPTPGNTIYF

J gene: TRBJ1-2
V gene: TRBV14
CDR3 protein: CASSPYPTGGYTF

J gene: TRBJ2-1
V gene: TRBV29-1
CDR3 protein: CSVELGGSMNEQFF

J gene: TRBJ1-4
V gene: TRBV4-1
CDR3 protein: CASSQAQGATNEKLFF

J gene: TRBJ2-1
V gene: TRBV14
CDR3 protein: CASSRGTSRDFF

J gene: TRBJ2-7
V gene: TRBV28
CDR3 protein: CASSLKGYEQYF

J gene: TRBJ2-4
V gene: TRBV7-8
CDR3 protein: CASSLEHLGGTGAIQYF

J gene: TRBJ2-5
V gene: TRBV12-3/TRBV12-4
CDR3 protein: CASSQSPGVGETQYF

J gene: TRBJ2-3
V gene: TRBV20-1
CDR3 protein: CSARDGGSGPQYF

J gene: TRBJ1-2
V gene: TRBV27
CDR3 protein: CASSLFRQGSYGYTF

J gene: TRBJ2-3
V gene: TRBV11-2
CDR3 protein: CASTPSSADTQYF

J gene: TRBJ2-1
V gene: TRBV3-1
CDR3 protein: CASSQEGLAGGGSNEQFF

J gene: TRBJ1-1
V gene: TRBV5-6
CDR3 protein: CASSGDRTYEAFF

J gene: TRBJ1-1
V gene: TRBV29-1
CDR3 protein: CSVVSENTEAFF

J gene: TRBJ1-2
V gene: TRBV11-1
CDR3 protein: CASSLKEGPGGYTF

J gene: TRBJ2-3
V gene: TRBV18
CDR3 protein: CASSPRGLAGATDTQYF

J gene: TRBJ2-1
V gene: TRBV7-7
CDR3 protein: CASSLGARDNEQFF

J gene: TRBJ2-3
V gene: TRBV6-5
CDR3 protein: CASSYTGESTDTQYF

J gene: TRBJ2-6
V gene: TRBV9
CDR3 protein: CASSYRGGANVLTF

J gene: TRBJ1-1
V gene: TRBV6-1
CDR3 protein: CASTLRWGSGGMNTEAFF

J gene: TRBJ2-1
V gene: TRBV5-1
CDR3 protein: CASSLIPVAGDREQFF

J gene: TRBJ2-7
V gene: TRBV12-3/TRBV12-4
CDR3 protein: CASSRTASPYEQYF

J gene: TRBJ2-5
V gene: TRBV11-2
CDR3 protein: CASSSGRLLQETQYF

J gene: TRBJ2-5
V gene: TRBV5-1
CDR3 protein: CASSRQGERQETQYF

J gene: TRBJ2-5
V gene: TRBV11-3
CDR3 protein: CASSFSRVSQETQYF

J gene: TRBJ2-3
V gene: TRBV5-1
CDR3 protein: CASSPTSVRTDTQYF

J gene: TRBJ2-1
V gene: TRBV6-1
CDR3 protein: CASSDRGTAGMNEQFF

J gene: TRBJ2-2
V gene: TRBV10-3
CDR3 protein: CAISESIGGPYSNTGELFF

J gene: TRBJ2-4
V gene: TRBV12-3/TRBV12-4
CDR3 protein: CASSRSGSVSRAKNIQYF

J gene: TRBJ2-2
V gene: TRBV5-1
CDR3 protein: CASSLKGSGTGELFF

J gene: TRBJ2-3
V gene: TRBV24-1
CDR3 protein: CATSDRASGITDTQYF

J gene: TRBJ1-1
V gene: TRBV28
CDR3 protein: CASNDVGGTEAFF

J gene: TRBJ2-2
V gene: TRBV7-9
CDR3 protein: CASSMDRILAGELFF

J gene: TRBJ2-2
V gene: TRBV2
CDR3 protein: CASSGLTGPTNTGELFF

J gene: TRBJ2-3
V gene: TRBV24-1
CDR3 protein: CATSDPGTGNTDTQYF

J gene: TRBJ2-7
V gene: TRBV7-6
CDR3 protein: CASSSRQGALYEQYF

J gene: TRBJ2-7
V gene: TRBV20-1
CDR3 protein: CSARGGVGLDEQYF

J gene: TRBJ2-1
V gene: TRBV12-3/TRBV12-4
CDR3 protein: CASETGTSGNEQFF